This paragraph covers one T cell receptor beta chain sequence. RNA transcripts provided the template for amplifying TCR beta CDR3 regions. After a first-round RT-PCR with HTBI primers, a second-round multiplex PCR was run. TCRdb reanalysed the multiplex PCR reads using MiXCR and keeps one entry per CDR3 protein. The table records about 370,000 distinct CDR3 sequences, about a sixth of them present only once. This sample is part of a study of Graves' ophthalmopathy and Graves' hyperthyroidism. Each hyperthyroidism patient was newly diagnosed, with under 2 months' duration, and aged 18 to 65. The clonotype was recovered from an adult woman with stable Graves' hyperthyroidism. What was sequenced was peripheral blood.

The CDR3: CASSQGLASAYYEQYF. CDR3 nucleotide sequence: TGTGCCAGCAGCCAAGGATTGGCTAGCGCTTACTACGAGCAGTACTTC. J is TRBJ2-7 and V is TRBV3-1, with D perhaps TRBD2 (6 bases). The CDR3 sequence is 16 residues long. Trimming left V 1 base short and J 3 bases short, with 16 bases between. Per the germline V gene, CDR1 is LGHDT and CDR2 is YNNKEL (reference sequence).